These 10 T cell receptor beta chains came from one sample sequenced in a study of long-term antiretroviral therapy in people with HIV. A v3.0 immunoSEQ assay was performed at survey level. The data were produced by immunoSEQ multiplex PCR, yet TCRdb's version contains in-frame clones alone and is incomplete. This table holds about 20,000 clones, 70% to 90% found once. The material was unsorted PBMCs, obtained around 4 years after starting antiretroviral therapy. These TCRs come from a man between 18 and 35 years old with HIV.

The table lists this clone with a few counts. The V and J genes are TRBV2 and TRBJ1-1; TRBD1 matches at 8 bases. Germline V CDR1 and CDR2: SNHLY, FYNNEI. CDR3 size: 14 residues. Trimming at V came to 5 bases and at J to 4 bases, leaving 6 bases not matched to a gene. The CDR3 here is CASSQTGVGTEAFF. CDR3 in DNA: TGTGCCAGCAGTCAGACAGGGGTTGGCACTGAAGCTTTCTTT. The complete variable domain, with remaining parts taken from reference TRBV2 and TRBJ1-1, reads EPEVTQTPSHQVTQMGQEVILRCVPISNHLYFYWYRQILGQKVEFLVSFYNNEISEKSEIFDDQFSVERPDGSNFTLKIRSTKLEDSAMYFCASSQTGVGTEAFFGQGTRLTVV.

The V and J genes are TRBV15 and TRBJ2-7, with TRBD2 as a possible D gene (6 bases). Germline CDR1 is LNHNV and CDR2 is YYDKDF (reference sequence). Trimming left V 5 bases short and J 0 bases short, with 14 bases between. CDR3 length: 15 residues. CDR3 loop: CATSSYRGSSYEQYF. CDR3 bases: TGTGCCACCAGCTCCTACCGGGGGAGCTCCTACGAGCAGTACTTC. The whole variable domain, filled in from reference TRBV15 and TRBJ2-7, reads DAMVIQNPRYQVTQFGKPVTLSCSQTLNHNVMYWYQQKSSQAPKLLFHYYDKDFNNEADTPDNFQSRRPNTSFCFLDIRSPGLGDTAMYLCATSSYRGSSYEQYFGPGTRLTVT.

The rearrangement links TRBV9 to TRBJ2-3, with 7 nucleotides matching TRBD2. With 0 bases clipped from V and 6 bases from J, the junction kept 7 bases outside the gene matches. This CDR3 is 15 amino acids long. Germline values: CDR1 SGDLS, CDR2 YYNGEE. CDR3 in DNA: TGTGCCAGCAGCGTAGGCCGGGGGGTGGGGGATACGCAGTATTTT. Protein product: CASSVGRGVGDTQYF.

The chain joins TRBV15 to TRBJ1-6, with D possibly TRBD1 on 5 matching bases. The CDR3 contains 13 residues. Per the germline V gene, CDR1 is LNHNV and CDR2 is YYDKDF (reference sequence). Trimming took 0 bases from V and 13 from J, leaving 10 bases between them. CDR3 region: CATSRENGAPLHF. The CDR3 region has the DNA TGTGCCACCAGCAGAGAAAACGGGGCGCCCCTCCACTTT.

The V call is TRBV7-9, the J call TRBJ2-7, with 9 nucleotides matching TRBD1. Germline V lookup: CDR1 SEHNR, CDR2 FQNEAQ (reference sequence). V shed 3 bases, J shed 3 bases, and the junction held 6 bases outside the gene matches. This CDR3 has 15 residues. CDR3 protein: CASSLPGQGNYEQYF. For the CDR3, the DNA is TGTGCCAGCAGCTTGCCGGGACAGGGAAACTACGAGCAGTACTTC.

The chain joins TRBV30 to TRBJ2-1, with D maybe TRBD1 (6 bases). Germline V gene lookup returns CDR1 GTSNPN and CDR2 SVGIG (reference sequence). The CDR3 covers 13 residues. V was pared by 3 bases and J by 3 bases, with 9 bases between. The CDR3 nucleotides read TGTGCCTGGAGCCCGGGACACTACAATGAGCAGTTCTTC. Residues: CAWSPGHYNEQFF.

This clone was found a few times. The chain links TRBV11-2 to TRBJ2-2, with D unresolved. Per the germline V gene, CDR1 is SGHAT and CDR2 is FQNNGV. The CDR3 has 15 residues. V gave up 1 base and J gave up 5 bases, with 11 bases separating them. The CDR3 bases are TGTGCCAGCAGCTTAGTCGCCTCTCGGACCGGGGAGCTGTTTTTT. It is translated as CASSLVASRTGELFF.

The chain joins TRBV7-8 to TRBJ2-3; possibly TRBD2 for D (6 bases). Trimming removed 7 bases at V and 5 bases at J, with 10 bases between. Germline lookup yields CDR1 SGHVS and CDR2 FQNEAQ. This CDR3 comprises 12 residues. The CDR3 DNA reads TGTGCCAGCACCTCGGGACTAGATACGCAGTATTTT. It codes for CASTSGLDTQYF.

This chain uses TRBV4-2 with TRBJ2-3; TRBD2 aligns across 9 bases. Germline-derived CDR1 and CDR2 are LGHNA and YNFKEQ. The CDR3 spans 16 residues. V was pared by 8 bases and J by 1 base, with 10 bases of the junction left unmatched. CDR3 region: CASGIIIAGGTDTQYF. CDR3 sequence (DNA): TGTGCCAGCGGGATCATCATAGCGGGGGGCACAGATACGCAGTATTTT.

The chain has TRBV5-6 and TRBJ2-5; 10 bases are shared with TRBD2. This CDR3 contains 17 residues. V gave up 7 bases and J gave up 2 bases; unmatched junction bases: 14. Germline V gene sequence: CDR1 SGHDT, CDR2 YYEEEE. CDR3 in amino acids: CASDLGIAGGFQETQYF. CDR3 sequence (DNA): TGTGCCAGCGACCTGGGGATAGCGGGGGGTTTTCAAGAGACCCAGTACTTC.